The 10 T cell receptor beta chains presented below share a single source sample, sequenced in a study of cytomegalovirus exposure and HLA in healthy donors. This PCR relied on a set of 60 Vbeta primers and 13 Jbeta primers. The method was immunoSEQ multiplex PCR; TCRdb's version includes in-frame clones alone and lacks a portion of them. The sample lists under 130,000 clones, over 75% occurring once. The sample taken for sequencing was PBMCs. All receptors come from a man aged 30 to 39 in good health and CMV-seropositive.

V usage is TRBV28 and J usage is TRBJ1-1; 7 nucleotides line up with TRBD1. Germline-derived CDR1 and CDR2 are MDHEN and SYDVKM. This CDR3 has 15 amino acids. The junction had 10 bases not matched to a gene; V was cut back by 8 bases and J by 1 base. CDR3 sequence: CASAEIGTANTEAFF. CDR3 bases: TGTGCCAGCGCCGAGATCGGGACAGCGAACACTGAAGCTTTCTTT.

This chain links TRBV18 with TRBJ2-3; TRBD2 matches at 15 bases. The CDR3 length is 18 residues. Looked up from germline, CDR1 is KGHSH and CDR2 is LQKENI. With 4 bases clipped from V and 4 bases from J, the junction kept 9 bases outside the gene matches. CDR3 residues: CASSLRGLAGGPSDTQYF. CDR3 nucleotide sequence: TGTGCCAGCTCACTACGAGGACTAGCGGGGGGGCCTTCAGATACGCAGTATTTT.

Here the CDR3 DNA reads TGTGCCAGCAGCCCCAAGGCGGGGACTGGGGCCAACGTCCTGACTTTC. Its translation is CASSPKAGTGANVLTF. The chain employs TRBV5-4 and TRBJ2-6; D is perhaps TRBD2 (6 bases). Trimming cost V 4 bases and J 2 bases, with 13 bases left between them. Germline values: CDR1 SGHNT, CDR2 YYREEE (reference sequence). The CDR3 is 16 residues long.

V usage is TRBV5-1 and J usage is TRBJ1-1; 7 bases align to TRBD1. The CDR3 covers 15 residues. The J segment lost 4 bases and the V segment lost 1 base, leaving 7 bases of the junction unmatched. Per germline, CDR1 SGHRS and CDR2 YFSETQ. The CDR3 DNA sequence: TGCGCCAGCAGCTTGACACCCCCAGGGGGCACTGAAGCTTTCTTT. Translating it yields CASSLTPPGGTEAFF.

V usage is TRBV11-2 and J usage is TRBJ1-6; 7 bases map to TRBD1. CDR1 SGHAT and CDR2 FQNNGV come from the germline V gene. This CDR3 spans 14 amino acids. V lost 1 base to trimming and J lost 10 bases; unmatched junction nucleotides: 4. The CDR3 spells CASSLATGRSPLHF. The CDR3 bases are TGTGCCAGCAGCTTAGCGACAGGGAGGTCACCCCTCCACTTT.

CDR3 sequence reads: CASSNGGAEANQPQHF. CDR3 DNA: TGTGCCAGCAGTAACGGGGGGGCAGAGGCCAATCAGCCCCAGCATTTT. The chain joins TRBV6-6 to TRBJ1-5, with D possibly matching TRBD1 (6 bases). CDR1 and CDR2 (germline): MNHNY, SVGAGI (reference sequence). V dropped 5 bases and J dropped 3 bases, with 17 bases sitting between them. The CDR3 has 16 residues.

This chain joins TRBV5-1 and TRBJ2-2; 8 nucleotides match TRBD1. Per germline, CDR1 SGHRS and CDR2 YFSETQ. The J segment lost 4 bases and the V segment lost 4 bases, leaving 9 bases of the junction unmatched. The CDR3 has 16 residues. The CDR3 sequence: CASSTRTGWGTGELFF. The CDR3 coding sequence is TGCGCCAGCAGCACCCGGACAGGGTGGGGCACCGGGGAGCTGTTTTTT.

The chain links TRBV4-1 to TRBJ1-5, with 7 bases matching TRBD1. Germline values: CDR1 MGHRA, CDR2 YSYEKL. This CDR3 is 17 amino acids long. The ends lost 3 bases at V and 0 bases at J; junction bases unmatched: 8. The CDR3: CASSHVPGQYSNQPQHF. The CDR3 DNA reads TGCGCCAGCAGCCACGTCCCGGGACAGTATAGCAATCAGCCCCAGCATTTT.

This clone has a handful of counts. The chain is built from TRBV4-1 and TRBJ1-2; D is undetermined. CDR3 length: 16 amino acids. The V and J ends lost 0 bases and 0 bases respectively, with 11 bases between them. The germline CDR1 and CDR2 sequences are MGHRA and YSYEKL. CDR3 region: CASSQDFSGANYGYTF. CDR3 nucleotide sequence: TGCGCCAGCAGCCAAGATTTCTCCGGGGCTAACTATGGCTACACCTTC.

The rearrangement links TRBV19 to TRBJ2-3, with a possible D match to TRBD1 (6 bases). V lost 4 bases to trimming and J lost 8 bases, with 10 bases between them. The CDR3 covers 12 residues. Germline CDR1 is LNHDA and CDR2 is SQIVND (reference sequence). The CDR3 loop is CASSTGVGTQYF. In DNA, the CDR3 is TGTGCCAGTAGTACAGGGGTGGGTACGCAGTATTTT.